The clone carrying this TCR beta chain was detected only a few times. The antigen remains unidentified. This specimen belongs to a study of blood T cells in healthy people across ages. About the research overall: In model experiments, template switching was able to capture about one barcoded beta molecule for every two T cells that were present. Study results and caveats: Relative to aged donors, long-lived donors carried more naive CD4+ cells and displayed higher diversity. The donors' CMV status was not determined, possibly confounding changes in expanded clonotypes. Investigators treated diversity estimates from one million T cells as underestimates.

The CDR3 has 15 amino acids. The use of a sample-barcoded 5' primer and a J-beta primer mix characterized a second PCR of roughly 6 to 11 cycles. TCRdb analysed the 5' RACE reads with MiXCR anew, one entry per CDR3 protein. The data hold roughly 730,000 distinct CDR3 sequences, with roughly 50% observed a single time. The chain combines TRBV21-1 with TRBJ2-7; TRBD2 was called by the table and not checked on the DNA. TRBV21-1 is a pseudogene segment. Sequencing used blood. The receptor was isolated from a man between 40 and 49 years old in good health. The CDR3 region is CASSPRTRYRYEQYF. In DNA form, the CDR3 reads TGTGCCAGCAGTCCCCGGACCCGCTACCGCTACGAGCAGTACTTC.